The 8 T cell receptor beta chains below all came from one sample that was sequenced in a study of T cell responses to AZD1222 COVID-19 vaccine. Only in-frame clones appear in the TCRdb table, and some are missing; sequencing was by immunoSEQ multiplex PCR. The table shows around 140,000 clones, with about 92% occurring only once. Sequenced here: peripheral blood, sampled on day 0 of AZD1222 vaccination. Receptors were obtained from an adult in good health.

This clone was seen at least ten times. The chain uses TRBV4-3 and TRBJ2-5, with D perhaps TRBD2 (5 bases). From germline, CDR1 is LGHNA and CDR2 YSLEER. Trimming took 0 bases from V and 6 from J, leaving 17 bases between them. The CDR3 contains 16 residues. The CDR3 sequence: CASSQDPDRGGQTQYF. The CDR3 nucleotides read TGCGCCAGCAGCCAAGACCCCGACCGGGGTGGTCAGACCCAGTACTTC.

The CDR3 nucleotides read TGTGCCATCAGTGAGGTACTGATGAACACTGAAGCTTTCTTT. The encoded protein is CAISEVLMNTEAFF. This chain links TRBV10-3 with TRBJ1-1; D gene unclear. Germline V gene data show CDR1 as ENHRY and CDR2 as SYGVKD. V shed 2 bases and J shed 0 bases, with 7 bases lying between them. This CDR3 is 14 amino acids long.

CDR3 protein: CSVTQGRGYEQYF. As DNA, the CDR3 is TGCAGCGTTACCCAGGGAAGAGGCTACGAGCAGTACTTC. The chain recombines TRBV29-1 with TRBJ2-7; D may be TRBD1 (5 bases). This CDR3 comprises 13 residues. CDR1 is SQVTM and CDR2 is ANQGSEA in the germline V gene. V was clipped by 5 bases and J by 3 bases, with 14 bases between them.

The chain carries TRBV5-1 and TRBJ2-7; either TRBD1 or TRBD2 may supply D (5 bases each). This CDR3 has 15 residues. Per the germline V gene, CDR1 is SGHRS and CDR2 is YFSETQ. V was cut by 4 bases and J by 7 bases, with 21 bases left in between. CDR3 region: CASSPRDGLFVEQYF. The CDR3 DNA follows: TGCGCCAGCAGCCCACGGGACGGACTTTTTGTAGAGCAGTACTTC.

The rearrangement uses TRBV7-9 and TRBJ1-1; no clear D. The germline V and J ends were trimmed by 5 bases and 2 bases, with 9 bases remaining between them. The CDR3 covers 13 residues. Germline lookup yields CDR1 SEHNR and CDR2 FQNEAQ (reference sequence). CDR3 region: CASSPPGNTEAFF. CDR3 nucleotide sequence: TGTGCCAGCAGCCCACCGGGAAACACTGAAGCTTTCTTT.

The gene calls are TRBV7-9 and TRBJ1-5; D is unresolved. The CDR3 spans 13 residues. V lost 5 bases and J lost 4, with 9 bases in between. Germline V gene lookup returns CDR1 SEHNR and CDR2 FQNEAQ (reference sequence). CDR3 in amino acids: CASSPSPNQPQHF. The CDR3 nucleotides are TGTGCCAGCAGCCCATCGCCTAATCAGCCCCAGCATTTT.

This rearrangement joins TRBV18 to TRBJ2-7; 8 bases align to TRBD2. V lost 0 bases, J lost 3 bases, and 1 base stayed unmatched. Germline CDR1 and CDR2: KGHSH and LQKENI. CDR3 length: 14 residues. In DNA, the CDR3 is TGTGCCAGCTCACCACCCGGGGGGGGCTACGAGCAGTACTTC. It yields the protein CASSPPGGGYEQYF.

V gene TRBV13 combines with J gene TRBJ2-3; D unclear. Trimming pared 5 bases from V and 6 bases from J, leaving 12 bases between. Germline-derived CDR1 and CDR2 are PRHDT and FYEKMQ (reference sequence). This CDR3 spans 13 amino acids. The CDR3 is CASSPNSVDTQYF. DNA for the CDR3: TGTGCCAGCAGCCCCAACTCCGTGGATACGCAGTATTTT.